In this sample, the clone carrying this T cell receptor beta chain turned up a few times. The antigen is not known. The data belong to a study of identical twins. Findings and limits, study-wide: The study found weaker excess twin sharing in beta out-of-frame sequences. While abundant cord blood beta clonotypes carried fewer insertions, memory repertoires showed no such pattern.

TCRdb redid the calling of the 5' RACE reads with MiXCR, one entry per CDR3 protein. This table has 570,000 or so distinct CDR3 sequences, 9.6% appearing once. Germline CDR1 reads KGHSH; CDR2 reads LQKENI. The CDR3 extends over 16 amino acids. The V end was cut by 2 bases, the J end by 0 bases, with 14 bases between. These data also formed part of another study, on yellow fever vaccine responses in identical twins.

The chain links TRBV18 to TRBJ2-7, with D unresolved. Sequenced input: PBMCs. The receptor was isolated from a woman aged 18-30 years in good health. In DNA form, the CDR3 reads TGTGCCAGCTCACCAGTATCGTCGCACAGCTCCTACGAGCAGTACTTC. Its protein is CASSPVSSHSSYEQYF.